This T cell receptor beta chain is from a study of blood T cell repertoires in COVID-19 (dated by TCRdb to between 2020 and 2021). As for the study more broadly: Collaborator samples came from the United States, Italy and Spain and covered acute and convalescent phases of COVID-19. The prospective study material was composed of cDNA or gDNA derived from T cells, B-cell-depleted T cells, or PBMCs. Subjects who had been exposed to COVID-19, were actively infected with it, or had recovered from it provided the deeply sampled blood TCRbeta repertoires that made up the dataset. The repertoires were made available in a free public database intended to serve as a resource for research on the immune response to SARS-CoV-2. Samples came from the ongoing ImmuneRACE study (first 160 participants) plus 1,254 subjects from 6 global collaborators. Nearly every sample came with metadata listing a de-identified subject ID, COVID-19 status, age in years and sex. Where available, HLA class I and class II types were taken from metadata supplied by the sample provider and were not determined by assay-based typing. General study outcomes and caveats: The quantity of clinical and demographic metadata differed by source and by participant and was supplied without curation.

For this clone: Which antigen it targets is not known. Per-base qualities were not stored, and no clone one base away is much larger.

Enrolling through a virtual design, the prospective study's participants ranged in age from roughly 18 to 90 years and lived across roughly 24 United States geographic areas. To assign participants to cohorts, the prospective study relied on clinical history that participants themselves reported in a screening survey and a study questionnaire. A participant counted as exposed if, within 2 weeks of entering the study, that participant had been in contact with someone who had a PCR-confirmed or clinician-diagnosed COVID-19 case. Mobile phlebotomists in the prospective study collected whole blood, serum and a nasopharyngeal or oropharyngeal swab from every participant. Over a roughly 2-month period, participants in the prospective study had the option of providing additional blood draws and questionnaires. Prospective study blood samples were shipped either frozen or at room temperature before DNA extraction.

The immunoSEQ Assay, a bias-controlled multiplex PCR, was used to amplify TCRbeta CDR3 regions from genomic DNA. The original methods were these. Within the assay, amplification of reference gene primers was used to estimate how many nucleated cells each sample contained. To quantify the absolute abundance of each unique TCRbeta CDR3 rearrangement, sequence reads were collapsed and filtered. For each sample, productive Simpson clonality was calculated by taking the square root of Simpson's diversity index across productive rearrangements. TCRdb retrieved this table from immuneACCESS and kept in-frame rearrangements only. Not all clones are present; in checked studies, unresolved V genes account for under half, and no reason is known for the remainder. That table gives V, J and clone size, and the DNA gave D and trimming. This sample comprises hundreds of thousands of clones, about four fifths of them detected only once. Clones ranked in the top ten supply 4.8% of the sample.

The CDR3 covers 13 residues, taking in both the cysteine and the phenylalanine. Only CDR3 DNA is held: 39 bases, read in frame from base 1. V drops 4 bases and J drops 3 bases, leaving 9 bases in between. CDR1 SQVTM and CDR2 ANQGSEA were looked up in the germline V gene. The clonotype originates from a woman in her forties or fifties who had been exposed to COVID-19. The sequence is built from TRBV29-1 and TRBJ1-4, with an unclear D gene assignment. Material: PBMCs or T cells enriched from blood (not recorded which). The sequenced DNA: TGCAGCGTTGGGGCGGGGTCTAATGAAAAACTGTTTTTT. The resulting protein is CSVGAGSNEKLFF.